A single TCR beta chain is shown here with its context. The data belong to a study of blood T cell repertoires in COVID-19. Overall study context: Sources were T cells, B-cell-depleted T cells, or PBMCs; the material itself was cDNA or gDNA.

Original processing methods: Nucleated cell counts were estimated from reference gene primer amplification. Measured with immunoSEQ multiplex PCR; TCRdb has only the in-frame clones, and not every one. V, J and clone size were drawn from that table, and D and trimming were deduced from the DNA. The sample lists under 200,000 clones, around 86% occurring once. Losses at the gene ends were 2 bases for V and 9 bases for J; bases not matched to a gene: 3. In germline, CDR1 is SNHLY, CDR2 FYNNEI. This CDR3 has 14 amino acids. The chain joins TRBV2 to TRBJ1-6; 8 nucleotides align to TRBD1. The sample consisted of peripheral blood. The TCR originated in a man in his 70s with acute or convalescent COVID-19. CDR3 in DNA: TGTGCCAGCAGTGAAACAGGGGGGGGTTCACCCCTCCACTTT. It encodes CASSETGGGSPLHF.